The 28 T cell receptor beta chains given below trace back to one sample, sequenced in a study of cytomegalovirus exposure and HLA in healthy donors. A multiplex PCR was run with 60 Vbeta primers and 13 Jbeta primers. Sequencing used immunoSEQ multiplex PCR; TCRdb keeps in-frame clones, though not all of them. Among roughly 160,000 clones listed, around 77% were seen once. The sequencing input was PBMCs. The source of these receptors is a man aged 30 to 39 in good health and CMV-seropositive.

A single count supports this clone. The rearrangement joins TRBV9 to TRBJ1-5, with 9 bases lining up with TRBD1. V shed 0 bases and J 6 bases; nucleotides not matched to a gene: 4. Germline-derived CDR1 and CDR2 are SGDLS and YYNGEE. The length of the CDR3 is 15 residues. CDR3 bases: TGTGCCAGCAGCGTAGGGACAGGGGATAGTCAGCCCCAGCATTTT. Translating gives CASSVGTGDSQPQHF.

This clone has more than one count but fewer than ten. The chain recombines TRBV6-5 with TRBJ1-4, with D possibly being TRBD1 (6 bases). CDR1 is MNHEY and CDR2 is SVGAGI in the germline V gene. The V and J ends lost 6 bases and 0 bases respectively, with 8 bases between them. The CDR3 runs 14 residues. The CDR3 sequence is CASRDSATNEKLFF. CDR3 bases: TGTGCCAGCAGGGACAGTGCAACTAATGAAAAACTGTTTTTT.

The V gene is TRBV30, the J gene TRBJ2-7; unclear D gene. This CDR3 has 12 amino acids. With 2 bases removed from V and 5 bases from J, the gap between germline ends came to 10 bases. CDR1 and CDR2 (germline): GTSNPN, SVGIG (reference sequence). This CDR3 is CAWSTLIDEQYF. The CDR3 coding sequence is TGTGCCTGGAGTACCCTAATCGACGAGCAGTACTTC.

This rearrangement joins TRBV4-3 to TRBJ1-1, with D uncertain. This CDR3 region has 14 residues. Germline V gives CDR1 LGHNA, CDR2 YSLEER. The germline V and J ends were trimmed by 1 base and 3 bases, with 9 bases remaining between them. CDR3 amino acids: CASSQGAAHTEAFF. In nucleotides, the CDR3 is TGCGCCAGCAGCCAAGGGGCAGCCCACACTGAAGCTTTCTTT.

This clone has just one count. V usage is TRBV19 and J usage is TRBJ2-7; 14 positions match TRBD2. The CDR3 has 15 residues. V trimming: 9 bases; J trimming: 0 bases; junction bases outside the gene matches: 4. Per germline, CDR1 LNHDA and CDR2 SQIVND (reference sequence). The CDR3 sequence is CASRLAGGSSYEQYF. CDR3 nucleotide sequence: TGTGCCAGCCGACTAGCGGGGGGGAGCTCCTACGAGCAGTACTTC.

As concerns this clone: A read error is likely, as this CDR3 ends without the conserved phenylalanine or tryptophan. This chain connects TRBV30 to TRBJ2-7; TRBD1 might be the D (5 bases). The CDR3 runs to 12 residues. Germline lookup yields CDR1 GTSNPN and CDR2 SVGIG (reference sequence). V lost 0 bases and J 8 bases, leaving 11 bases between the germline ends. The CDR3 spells CAWSVQVTQQYL. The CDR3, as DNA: TGTGCCTGGAGTGTACAGGTCACCCAGCAGTACCTC.

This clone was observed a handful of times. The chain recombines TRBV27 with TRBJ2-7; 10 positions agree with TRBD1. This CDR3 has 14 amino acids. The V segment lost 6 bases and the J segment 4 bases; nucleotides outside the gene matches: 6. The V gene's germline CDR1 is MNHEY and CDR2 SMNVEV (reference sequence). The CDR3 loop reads CASSWDRGFYEQYF. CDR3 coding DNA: TGTGCCAGCAGCTGGGACAGGGGATTTTACGAGCAGTACTTC.

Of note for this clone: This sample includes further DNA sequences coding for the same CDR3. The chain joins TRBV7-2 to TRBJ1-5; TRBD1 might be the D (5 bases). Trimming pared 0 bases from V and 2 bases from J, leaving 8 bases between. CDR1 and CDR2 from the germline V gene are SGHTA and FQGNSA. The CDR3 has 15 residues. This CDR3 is CASSLASGGNQPQHF. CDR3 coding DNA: TGTGCCAGCAGCTTAGCTTCGGGGGGCAATCAGCCCCAGCATTTT.

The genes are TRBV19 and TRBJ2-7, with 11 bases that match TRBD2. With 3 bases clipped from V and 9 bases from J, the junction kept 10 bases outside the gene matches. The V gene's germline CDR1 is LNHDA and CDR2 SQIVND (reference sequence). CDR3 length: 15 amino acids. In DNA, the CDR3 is TGTGCCAGTAGTATCCCGGGACTAGCGGCCGTCGGGCAGTACTTC. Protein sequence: CASSIPGLAAVGQYF.

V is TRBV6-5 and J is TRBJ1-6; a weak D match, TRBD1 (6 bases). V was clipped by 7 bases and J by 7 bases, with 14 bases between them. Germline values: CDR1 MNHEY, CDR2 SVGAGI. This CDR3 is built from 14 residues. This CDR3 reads CASTPRGKNSPLHF. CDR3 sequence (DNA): TGTGCCAGCACCCCGAGGGGGAAAAATTCACCCCTCCACTTT.

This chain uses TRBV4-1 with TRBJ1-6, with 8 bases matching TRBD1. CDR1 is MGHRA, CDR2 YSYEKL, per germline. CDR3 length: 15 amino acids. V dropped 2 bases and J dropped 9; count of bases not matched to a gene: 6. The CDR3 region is CASSQPGQEFSPLHF. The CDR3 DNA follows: TGCGCCAGCAGCCAACCGGGACAGGAATTTTCACCCCTCCACTTT.

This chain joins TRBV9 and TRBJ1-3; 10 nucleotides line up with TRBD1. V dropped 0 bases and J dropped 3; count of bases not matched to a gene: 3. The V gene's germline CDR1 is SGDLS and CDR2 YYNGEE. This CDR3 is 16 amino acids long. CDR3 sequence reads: CASSVAGDRGGNTIYF. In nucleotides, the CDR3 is TGTGCCAGCAGCGTAGCGGGGGACAGGGGTGGAAACACCATATATTTT.

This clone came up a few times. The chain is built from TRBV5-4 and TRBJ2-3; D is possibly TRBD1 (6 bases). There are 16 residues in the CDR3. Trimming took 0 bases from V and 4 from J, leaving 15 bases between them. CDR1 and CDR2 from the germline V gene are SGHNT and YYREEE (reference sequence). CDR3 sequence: CASSLGGLGSSDTQYF. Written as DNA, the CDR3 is TGTGCCAGCAGCTTGGGGGGGCTAGGTTCCTCAGATACGCAGTATTTT.

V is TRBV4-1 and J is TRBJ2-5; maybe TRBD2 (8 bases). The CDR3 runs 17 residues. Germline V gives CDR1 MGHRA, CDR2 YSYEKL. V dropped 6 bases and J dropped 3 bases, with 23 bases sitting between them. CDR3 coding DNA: TGCGCCAGCAGTCCCCAGGGGGAGGTTAGCGGGGAAGAGACCCAGTACTTC. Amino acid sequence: CASSPQGEVSGEETQYF.

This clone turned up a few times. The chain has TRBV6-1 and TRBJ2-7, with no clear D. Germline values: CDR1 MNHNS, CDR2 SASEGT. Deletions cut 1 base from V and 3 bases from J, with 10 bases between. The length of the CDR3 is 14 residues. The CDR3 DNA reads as TGTGCCAGCAGTGAAGTAGGCCGGAGCTACGAGCAGTACTTC. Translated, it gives CASSEVGRSYEQYF.

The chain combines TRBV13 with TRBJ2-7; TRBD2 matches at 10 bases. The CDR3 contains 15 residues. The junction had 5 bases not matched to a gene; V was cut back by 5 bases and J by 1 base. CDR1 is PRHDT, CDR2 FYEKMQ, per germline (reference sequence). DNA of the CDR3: TGTGCCAGCAGCCCCCGAGCGGGGGGGTCCTACGAGCAGTACTTC. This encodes CASSPRAGGSYEQYF.

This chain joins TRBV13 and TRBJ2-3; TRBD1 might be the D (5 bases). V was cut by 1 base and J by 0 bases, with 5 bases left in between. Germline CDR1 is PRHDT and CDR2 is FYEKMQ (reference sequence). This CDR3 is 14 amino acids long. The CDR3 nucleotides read TGTGCCAGCAGCTTAGCAGGGAGCACAGATACGCAGTATTTT. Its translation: CASSLAGSTDTQYF.

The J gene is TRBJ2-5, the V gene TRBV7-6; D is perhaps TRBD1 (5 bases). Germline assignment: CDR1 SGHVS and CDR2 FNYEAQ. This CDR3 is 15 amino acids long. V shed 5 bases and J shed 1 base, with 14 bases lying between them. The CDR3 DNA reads TGTGCCAGCAGCCGTGACCCAGACAGCCAAGAGACCCAGTACTTC. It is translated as CASSRDPDSQETQYF.

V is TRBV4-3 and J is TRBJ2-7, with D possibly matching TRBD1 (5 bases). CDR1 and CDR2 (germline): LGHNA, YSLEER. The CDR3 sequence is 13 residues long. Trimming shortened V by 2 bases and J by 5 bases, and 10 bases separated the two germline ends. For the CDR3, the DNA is TGCGCCAGCAGCCAATTATCAGGGCACGAGCAGTACTTC. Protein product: CASSQLSGHEQYF.

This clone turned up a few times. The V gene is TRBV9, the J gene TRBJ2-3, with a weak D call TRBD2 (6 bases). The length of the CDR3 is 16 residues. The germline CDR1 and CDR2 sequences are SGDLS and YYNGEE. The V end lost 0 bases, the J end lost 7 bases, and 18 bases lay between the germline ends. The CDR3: CASSVELADGGNTQYF. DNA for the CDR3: TGTGCCAGCAGCGTAGAACTAGCCGACGGGGGAAATACGCAGTATTTT.

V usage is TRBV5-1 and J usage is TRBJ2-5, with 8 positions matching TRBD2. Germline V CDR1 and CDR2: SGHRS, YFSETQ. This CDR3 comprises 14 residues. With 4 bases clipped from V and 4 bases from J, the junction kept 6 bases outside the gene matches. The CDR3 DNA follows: TGCGCCAGCAGCGCCTCGGGACTAGGAGAGACCCAGTACTTC. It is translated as CASSASGLGETQYF.

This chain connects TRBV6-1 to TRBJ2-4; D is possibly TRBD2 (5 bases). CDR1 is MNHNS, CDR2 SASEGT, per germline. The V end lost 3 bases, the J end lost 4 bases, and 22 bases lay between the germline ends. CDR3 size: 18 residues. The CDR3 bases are TGTGCCAGCAGTGACTTGTGGACCCCGGGAATAAAGAAAAACATTCAGTACTTC. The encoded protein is CASSDLWTPGIKKNIQYF.

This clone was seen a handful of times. The CDR3: CASSLVESNEKLFF. In nucleotides, the CDR3 is TGCGCCAGCAGCTTGGTCGAGAGTAATGAAAAACTGTTTTTT. The V call is TRBV5-1, the J call TRBJ1-4; no clear D gene. V was cut by 0 bases and J by 4 bases, with 7 bases left in between. The germline V gene has CDR1 SGHRS and CDR2 YFSETQ. This CDR3 contains 14 residues.

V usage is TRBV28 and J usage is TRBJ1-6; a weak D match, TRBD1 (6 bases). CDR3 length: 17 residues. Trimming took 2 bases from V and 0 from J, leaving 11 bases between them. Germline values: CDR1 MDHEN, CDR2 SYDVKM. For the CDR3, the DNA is TGTGCCAGCAGTTTAGTAAGGGGGAGCTCCTATAATTCACCCCTCCACTTT. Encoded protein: CASSLVRGSSYNSPLHF.

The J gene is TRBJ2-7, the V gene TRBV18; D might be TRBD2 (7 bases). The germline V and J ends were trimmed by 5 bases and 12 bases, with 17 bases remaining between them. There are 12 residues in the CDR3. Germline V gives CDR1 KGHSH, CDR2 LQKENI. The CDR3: CASSADPGGPYF. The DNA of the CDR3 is TGTGCCAGCTCAGCCGACCCCGGGGGGCCGTACTTC.

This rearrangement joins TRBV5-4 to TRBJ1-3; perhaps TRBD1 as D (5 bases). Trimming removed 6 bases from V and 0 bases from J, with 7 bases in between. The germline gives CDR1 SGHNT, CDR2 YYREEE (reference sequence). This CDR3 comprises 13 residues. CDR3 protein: CASTTGSGNTIYF. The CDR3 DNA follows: TGTGCCAGCACCACAGGCTCTGGAAACACCATATATTTT.

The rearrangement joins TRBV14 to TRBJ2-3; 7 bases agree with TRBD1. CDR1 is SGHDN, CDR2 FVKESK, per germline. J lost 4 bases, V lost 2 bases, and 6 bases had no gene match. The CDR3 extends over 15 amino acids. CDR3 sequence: CASSQPQGRADTQYF. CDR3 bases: TGTGCCAGCAGCCAACCACAGGGGCGAGCAGATACGCAGTATTTT.

The CDR3 region has the DNA TGCGCCAGCAGCGGGACAGAGACAGGGCTAGGGGAAAAACTGTTTTTT. This codes for CASSGTETGLGEKLFF. The V call is TRBV5-1, the J call TRBJ1-4, with 7 bases fitting TRBD1. The germline V gene encodes CDR1 SGHRS and CDR2 YFSETQ. CDR3 size: 16 residues. V lost 4 bases, J lost 8 bases, and 14 bases stayed unmatched.